The 23 T cell receptor beta chains listed next were all sequenced from one sample in a study of patients and donors after allogeneic stem cell transplantation. TCRdb recomputed calls from the RT-PCR reads with MiXCR, one row per CDR3 protein. The sample carries about 200,000 distinct CDR3 sequences, about 40% recorded once. The material sequenced was blood, either unsorted or a sorted T cell fraction (not recorded which). Every receptor here comes from a human donor who was either an allogeneic HSCT recipient or a stem cell or donor lymphocyte infusion donor (not recorded which). It is not recorded whose cells these are; they may come from a transplant donor.

This chain connects TRBV5-1 to TRBJ2-7; D is unclear. The CDR3 runs 14 residues. The germline V gene encodes CDR1 SGHRS and CDR2 YFSETQ. Trimming stripped 0 bases from V and 4 bases from J, with 11 bases between. This CDR3 reads CASSLAGPIYEQYF. The CDR3 nucleotides are TGCGCCAGCAGCTTGGCAGGCCCTATTTACGAGCAGTACTTC.

This chain connects TRBV29-1 to TRBJ2-7; D is ambiguous. Trimming shortened V by 5 bases and J by 1 base, and 9 bases separated the two germline ends. The length of the CDR3 is 12 residues. Germline loops: CDR1 SQVTM, CDR2 ANQGSEA. CDR3: CSVIGGSYEQYF. The CDR3 DNA is TGCAGCGTTATCGGCGGATCCTACGAGCAGTACTTC.

The chain carries TRBV30 and TRBJ1-5; D call uncertain. Germline V gene sequence: CDR1 GTSNPN, CDR2 SVGIG (reference sequence). The CDR3 extends over 13 amino acids. V lost 0 bases and J lost 7, with 10 bases in between. CDR3 DNA sequence: TGTGCCTGGAGTGTAGGCATGACACAGCCCCAGCATTTT. It translates to CAWSVGMTQPQHF.

J is TRBJ1-5 and V is TRBV12-3 or TRBV12-4; TRBD1 aligns across 7 bases. V was clipped by 3 bases and J by 1 base; unmatched bases: 6. This CDR3 spans 16 amino acids. The CDR3 nucleotides are TGTGCCAGCAGTTTGGATACAGGGGTGAGCAATCAGCCCCAGCATTTT. It is translated as CASSLDTGVSNQPQHF.

In its sample, this clonotype was seen many times. V gene TRBV11-2 combines with J gene TRBJ1-4; no clear D. CDR3 size: 13 residues. V was cut by 1 base and J by 5 bases, with 5 bases left in between. CDR1 SGHAT and CDR2 FQNNGV come from the germline V gene. This CDR3 reads CASSLASNEKLFF. DNA for the CDR3: TGTGCCAGCAGCTTAGCCAGCAATGAAAAACTGTTTTTT.

The sample holds a few counts of this clonotype. V is TRBV7-2 and J is TRBJ1-1, with a possible D match to TRBD1 (5 bases). Germline CDR1 SGHTA, CDR2 FQGNSA. The length of the CDR3 is 14 residues. V lost 1 base and J lost 11, with 17 bases in between. CDR3 in DNA: TGTGCCAGCAGCTTAGTGGGGGAAGTAAGGTCGGCTTTCTTT. Its translation: CASSLVGEVRSAFF.

This clonotype was recorded only once. The chain carries TRBV7-2 and TRBJ1-6; TRBD1 matches at 9 bases. The CDR3 is 14 amino acids. With V trimmed by 1 base and J by 10 bases, 2 bases remained unmatched. Germline-derived CDR1 and CDR2 are SGHTA and FQGNSA. CDR3 nucleotide sequence: TGTGCCAGCAGCTTAGGGGACAGGGTCTCACCCCTCCACTTT. Protein sequence: CASSLGDRVSPLHF.

The rearrangement uses TRBV7-9 and TRBJ1-5, with 9 bases lining up with TRBD1. V lost 7 bases and J lost 4; bases outside the gene matches: 5. The CDR3 is made up of 14 amino acids. Germline-derived CDR1 and CDR2 are SEHNR and FQNEAQ (reference sequence). The DNA for the CDR3 is TGTGCCAGCAAGGGACAGGGCCTTAATCAGCCCCAGCATTTT. Translation gives CASKGQGLNQPQHF.

The table lists this clonotype with a few counts. The rearrangement uses TRBV7-2 and TRBJ1-2, with D hard to call. The germline CDR1 and CDR2 sequences are SGHTA and FQGNSA. Trimming took 0 bases from V and 8 from J, leaving 19 bases between them. The CDR3 consists of 16 residues. This chain's CDR3 is CASSLAGGEVPSGYTF. The CDR3 DNA is TGTGCCAGCAGCTTAGCTGGTGGCGAGGTTCCCTCCGGCTACACCTTC.

This clonotype was picked up a small number of times. The chain employs TRBV6-5 and TRBJ1-1, with D hard to call. CDR3 length equals 13 residues. Between the trimmed V and J ends, which lost 8 bases and 4 bases, there was a span of 14 bases. Germline V gene lookup returns CDR1 MNHEY and CDR2 SVGAGI. The DNA of the CDR3 is TGTGCCAGCCGGGGTCGGCAACCCACTGAAGCTTTCTTT. This sequence encodes CASRGRQPTEAFF.

On this clonotype: The junction differs from germline at one of its ends, possibly a read error. This rearrangement joins TRBV20-1 to TRBJ2-7, with D hard to call. Germline V gives CDR1 DFQATT, CDR2 SNEGSKA (reference sequence). The CDR3 contains 8 residues. CDR3 nucleotide sequence: TGCAGTGCCCCCCCGGCCTCCTTC. This translates into CSAPPASF.

This clonotype showed up just a few times. The chain links TRBV29-1 to TRBJ2-7; either TRBD1 or TRBD2 may supply D (6 bases each). V was pared by 1 base and J by 7 bases, with 17 bases between. The CDR3 runs to 14 residues. Germline CDR1 SQVTM, CDR2 ANQGSEA. The CDR3 sequence: CSVEGGKATGEQYF. The CDR3 nucleotides are TGCAGCGTTGAAGGCGGGAAAGCCACAGGGGAGCAGTACTTC.

This chain links TRBV12-3 or TRBV12-4 with TRBJ1-2, with 7 positions matching TRBD1. The CDR3 sequence is 17 residues long. The CDR3 coding sequence is TGTGCTTGTGCAGGGTTCAGGAGGGGGACAGCGAACTATGGCTACACCTTC. Its protein is CACAGFRRGTANYGYTF.

The chain links TRBV5-1 to TRBJ1-4; TRBD1 matches at 7 bases. The CDR3 has 13 amino acids. The V segment lost 3 bases and the J segment 8 bases; nucleotides outside the gene matches: 4. CDR1 and CDR2 from the germline V gene are SGHRS and YFSETQ. In DNA form, the CDR3 reads TGCGCCAGCAGCTACCGACAGGGAGAAAAACTGTTTTTT. It codes for CASSYRQGEKLFF.

J is TRBJ2-5 and V is TRBV9; D perhaps matches TRBD1 (6 bases). The CDR3 has 16 residues. With 4 bases removed from V and 7 bases from J, the gap between germline ends came to 23 bases. The germline V gene encodes CDR1 SGDLS and CDR2 YYNGEE. The CDR3 nucleotides read TGTGCCAGCAGCCCCAGGAATGACAGGCCGCCGGGGACCCAGTACTTC. Protein: CASSPRNDRPPGTQYF.

This clonotype was detected a few times. The chain carries TRBV7-3 and TRBJ2-3, with TRBD2 matching 13 bases. The CDR3 is made up of 15 amino acids. Germline V gives CDR1 SGHTA, CDR2 FQGTGA. Losses at the gene ends were 7 bases for V and 4 bases for J; bases not matched to a gene: 5. The CDR3 region is CASTDGLAGADTQYF. The CDR3 bases are TGTGCCAGCACCGACGGACTAGCGGGAGCAGATACGCAGTATTTT.

This chain uses TRBV5-1 with TRBJ2-5, with 13 bases that match TRBD2. The CDR3 is 17 residues long. CDR1 and CDR2 from the germline V gene are SGHRS and YFSETQ. V was pared by 3 bases and J by 2 bases, with 7 bases of the junction left unmatched. CDR3 amino acids: CASSWGLAGRKQETQYF. Here the CDR3 DNA reads TGCGCCAGCAGCTGGGGACTAGCGGGACGGAAACAAGAGACCCAGTACTTC.

There are a few counts of this clonotype. The V call is TRBV14, the J call TRBJ2-7, with D unresolved. The CDR3 sequence is 16 residues long. V lost 1 base, J lost 2 bases, and 15 bases lay in between. The germline CDR1 and CDR2 sequences are SGHDN and FVKESK. Here the CDR3 reads CASSQGITGKPYEQYF. CDR3 bases: TGTGCCAGCAGCCAAGGCATAACTGGAAAGCCCTACGAGCAGTACTTC.

The chain uses TRBV7-9 and TRBJ1-2, with D tentatively TRBD1 (6 bases). Trimming removed 5 bases from V and 4 bases from J, with 14 bases in between. The CDR3 consists of 14 residues. Germline loops: CDR1 SEHNR, CDR2 FQNEAQ (reference sequence). The CDR3 DNA follows: TGTGCCAGCAGCCCCGTGGGGGCAGTCTATGGCTACACCTTC. Amino acid sequence: CASSPVGAVYGYTF.

The sample holds a few counts of this clonotype. The gene calls are TRBV7-2 and TRBJ1-2, with D perhaps TRBD1 (5 bases). The germline V and J ends were trimmed by 1 base and 8 bases, with 11 bases remaining between them. Germline V lookup: CDR1 SGHTA, CDR2 FQGNSA. The CDR3 extends over 13 amino acids. The CDR3 loop reads CASSLEAGRGYTF. The CDR3 DNA sequence: TGTGCCAGCAGCTTAGAAGCAGGGCGGGGCTACACCTTC.

This clonotype came up a few times. The J gene is TRBJ1-2, the V gene TRBV20-1, with D uncertain. The CDR3 runs to 14 residues. The V and J ends lost 3 bases and 4 bases respectively, with 15 bases between them. The germline V gene has CDR1 DFQATT and CDR2 SNEGSKA (reference sequence). Written as DNA, the CDR3 is TGCAGTGCTAGCTCGCGGGAAGGAGGCTATGGCTACACCTTC. Protein: CSASSREGGYGYTF.

This clonotype was counted a few times. This CDR3 reads CASSLGGTMGELFF. The CDR3 DNA reads as TGCGCCAGCAGCCTCGGGGGGACCATGGGGGAGCTGTTTTTT. The V gene is TRBV4-3, the J gene TRBJ2-2; 7 bases agree with TRBD2. V trimming: 4 bases; J trimming: 8 bases; junction bases outside the gene matches: 7. Germline loops: CDR1 LGHNA, CDR2 YSLEER. The CDR3 sequence is 14 residues long.

The V call is TRBV7-9, the J call TRBJ2-7; 7 bases are shared with TRBD2. In germline, CDR1 is SEHNR, CDR2 FQNEAQ (reference sequence). J was trimmed by 5 bases and V by 3 bases; bases with no gene match: 10. The CDR3 contains 15 residues. CDR3 sequence reads: CASSLLLAVRDEQYF. The CDR3 DNA follows: TGTGCCAGCAGCTTGCTCCTAGCGGTTCGGGACGAGCAGTACTTC.